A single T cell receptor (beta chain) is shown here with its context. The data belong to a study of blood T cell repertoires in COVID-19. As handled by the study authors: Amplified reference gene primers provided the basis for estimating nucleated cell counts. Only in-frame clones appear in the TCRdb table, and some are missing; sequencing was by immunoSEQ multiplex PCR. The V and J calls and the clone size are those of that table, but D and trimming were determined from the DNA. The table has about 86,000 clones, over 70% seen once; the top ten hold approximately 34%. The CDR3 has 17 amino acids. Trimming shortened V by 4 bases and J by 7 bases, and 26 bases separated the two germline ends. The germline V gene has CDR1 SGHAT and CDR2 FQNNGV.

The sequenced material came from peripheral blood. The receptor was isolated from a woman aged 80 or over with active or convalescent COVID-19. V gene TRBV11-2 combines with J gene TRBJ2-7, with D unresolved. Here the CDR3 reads CASSSTVRLVGSEEQYF. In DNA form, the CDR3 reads TGTGCCAGCAGCTCAACCGTGAGGTTAGTCGGTTCAGAAGAGCAGTACTTC.